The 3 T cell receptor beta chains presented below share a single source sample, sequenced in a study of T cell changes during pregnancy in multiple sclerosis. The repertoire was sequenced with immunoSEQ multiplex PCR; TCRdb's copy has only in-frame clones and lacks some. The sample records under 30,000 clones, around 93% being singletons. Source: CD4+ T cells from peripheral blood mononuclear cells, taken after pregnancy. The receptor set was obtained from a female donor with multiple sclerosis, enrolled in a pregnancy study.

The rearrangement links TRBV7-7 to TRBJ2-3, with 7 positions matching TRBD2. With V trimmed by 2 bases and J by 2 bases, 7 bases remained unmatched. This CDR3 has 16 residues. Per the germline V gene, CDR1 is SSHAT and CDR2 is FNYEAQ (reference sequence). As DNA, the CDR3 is TGTGCCAGCAGCTTATCGCGGGAGTGGTTCACAGATACGCAGTATTTT. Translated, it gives CASSLSREWFTDTQYF.

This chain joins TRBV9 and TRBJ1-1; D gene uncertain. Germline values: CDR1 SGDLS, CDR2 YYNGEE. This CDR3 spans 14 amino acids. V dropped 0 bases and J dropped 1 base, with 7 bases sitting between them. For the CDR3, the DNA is TGTGCCAGCAGCGTAGTTGCGGAGAACACTGAAGCTTTCTTT. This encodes CASSVVAENTEAFF.

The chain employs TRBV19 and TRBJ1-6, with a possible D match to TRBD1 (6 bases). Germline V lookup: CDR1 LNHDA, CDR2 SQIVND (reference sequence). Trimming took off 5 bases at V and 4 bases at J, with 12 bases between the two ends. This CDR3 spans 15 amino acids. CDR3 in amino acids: CASSVIDRYNSPLHF. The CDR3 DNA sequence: TGTGCCAGTAGTGTGATAGACAGGTATAATTCACCCCTCCACTTT.